This T cell receptor beta chain was recorded in a study of OX40 agonist ivuxolimab in advanced cancers. Background on the study: Three partial responders included one hepatocellular carcinoma patient and two cutaneous melanoma patients. Study-level results: The mean number of expanded clones was higher in CD8+ T cells than in CD4+.

A remark on this clone: Its antigen is currently unknown.

Produced via immunoSEQ multiplex PCR; TCRdb's table is partial and in-frame only. The table shows around 94,000 clones, with roughly 89% occurring only once. Germline lookup yields CDR1 MDHEN and CDR2 SYDVKM. Trimming stripped 4 bases from V and 0 bases from J, with 7 bases between. This CDR3 spans 14 amino acids. This rearrangement joins TRBV28 to TRBJ2-4; D ambiguous. Sequences were derived from CD4+ or CD8+ T cells sorted from blood, sampled in a trial of the OX40 agonist ivuxolimab. This clonotype was obtained from an adult with an advanced solid tumor such as melanoma, head and neck, liver or kidney cancer. Here the CDR3 DNA reads TGTGCCAGCAGTTCTCTGTTAGCCAAAAACATTCAGTACTTC. It is translated as CASSSLLAKNIQYF. Full variable domain (missing parts from reference TRBV28 and TRBJ2-4): DVKVTQSSRYLVKRTGEKVFLECVQDMDHENMFWYRQDPGLGLRLIYFSYDVKMKEKGDIPEGYSVSREKKERFSLILESASTNQTSMYLCASSSLLAKNIQYFGAGTRLSVL.